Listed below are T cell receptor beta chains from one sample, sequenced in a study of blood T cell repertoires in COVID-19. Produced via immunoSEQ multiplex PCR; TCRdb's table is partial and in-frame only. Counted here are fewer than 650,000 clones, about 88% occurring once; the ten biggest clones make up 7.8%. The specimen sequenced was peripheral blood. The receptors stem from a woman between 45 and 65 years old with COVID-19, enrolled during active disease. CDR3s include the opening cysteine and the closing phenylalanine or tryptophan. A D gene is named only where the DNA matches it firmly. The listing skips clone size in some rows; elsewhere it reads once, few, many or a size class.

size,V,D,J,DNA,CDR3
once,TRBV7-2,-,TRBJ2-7,TGTGCCAGCAGCCGCCGGGAGAGCCCCGGGTACGAGCAGTACTTC,CASSRRESPGYEQYF
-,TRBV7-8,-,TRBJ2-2,TGTGCCAGCAGCCTAAACACCGGGGAGCTGTTTTTT,CASSLNTGELFF
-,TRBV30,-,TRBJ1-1,TGTGCCTGGAGTTGGGGGGGACAGAACACTGAAGCTTTCTTT,CAWSWGGQNTEAFF
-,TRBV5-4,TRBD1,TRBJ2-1,TGTGCCAGCAGGCAGGACAGGGGCGGGTACAATGAGCAGTTCTTC,CASRQDRGGYNEQFF
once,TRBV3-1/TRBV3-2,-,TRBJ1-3,TGTGCCAGCAGCCCAGGGATCGGAAACACCATATATTTT,CASSPGIGNTIYF
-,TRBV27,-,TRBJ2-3,TGTGCCAGCAGTTTACGTTCCCGTTTAGATACGCAGTATTTT,CASSLRSRLDTQYF
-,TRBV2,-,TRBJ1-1,TGTGCCAGCTGGGAGAGTTCAAACACTGAAGCTTTCTTT,CASWESSNTEAFF
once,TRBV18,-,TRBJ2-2,TGTGCCAGCTCCCTTCAACGGAAAGTTAGCGCCGGGGAGCTGTTTTTT,CASSLQRKVSAGELFF
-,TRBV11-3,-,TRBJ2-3,TGTGCCAGCAGCCTCCGGGCGGGCGATACGCAGTATTTT,CASSLRAGDTQYF
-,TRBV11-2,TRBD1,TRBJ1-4,TGTGCCAGCCGACAGGGGGGTGGTGAAAAACTGTTTTTT,CASRQGGGEKLFF
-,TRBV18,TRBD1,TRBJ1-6,TGTGCCAGCTCTCCGGGACAGGGGAACTCACCCCTCCACTTT,CASSPGQGNSPLHF
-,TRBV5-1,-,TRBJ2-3,TGCGCCAGCAGCTTAGCACAGGAACGGGATACGCAGTATTTT,CASSLAQERDTQYF
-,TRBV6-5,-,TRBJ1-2,TGTGCCACCGCTGCCCTCAGTGGCTACACCTTC,CATAALSGYTF
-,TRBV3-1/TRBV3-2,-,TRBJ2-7,TGTGCCAGCAGCCAAAACAGGGGAGGAGAGGGCGAGCAGTACTTC,CASSQNRGGEGEQYF
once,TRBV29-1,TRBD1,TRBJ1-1,TGCAGCGTTGTCCGGACAGGCAACACTGAAGCTTTCTTT,CSVVRTGNTEAFF
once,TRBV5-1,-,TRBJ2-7,TGCGCCAGCAGCTTGAACAACTACGAGCAGTACTTC,CASSLNNYEQYF
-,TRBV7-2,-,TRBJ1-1,TGTGCCAGCAGCTTACAGGGGTTGCACACTGAAGCTTTCTTT,CASSLQGLHTEAFF
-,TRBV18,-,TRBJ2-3,TGTGCCAGCTCACCACCGGACAGTCCTAGCACAGATACGCAGTATTTT,CASSPPDSPSTDTQYF
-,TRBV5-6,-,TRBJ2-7,TGTGCCAGCAGCTTGCTCAGGGGCGAGCAGTACTTC,CASSLLRGEQYF
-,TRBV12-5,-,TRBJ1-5,TGTGCTAGTGGCGGGACACCATTTCGCAATCAGCCCCAGCATTTT,CASGGTPFRNQPQHF
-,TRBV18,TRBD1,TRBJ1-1,TGTGCCAGCTCCCGGCGAGGGGGCGAGACTTTCTTT,CASSRRGGETFF
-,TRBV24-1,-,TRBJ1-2,TGTGCCACCAAGGGGGACTATGGCTACACCTTC,CATKGDYGYTF
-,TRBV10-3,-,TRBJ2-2,TGTGCCATCAGTGATAGAATACAGACGAACACCGGGGAGCTGTTTTTT,CAISDRIQTNTGELFF
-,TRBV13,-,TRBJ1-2,TGTGCCAGCAGCGCCGGGACTTTAGGAGAGTATGGCTACACCTTC,CASSAGTLGEYGYTF
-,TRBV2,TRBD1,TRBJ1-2,TGTGCCAGCAGCCTAGACAGGGATGGCTACACCTTC,CASSLDRDGYTF
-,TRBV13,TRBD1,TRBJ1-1,TGTGCCAGCAGCTCCGGGACAGGGGCGAACACTGAAGCTTTCTTT,CASSSGTGANTEAFF
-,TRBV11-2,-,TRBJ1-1,TGTGCCAGCAGCTTACGGGGGGGGCGGACTGAAGCTTTCTTT,CASSLRGGRTEAFF
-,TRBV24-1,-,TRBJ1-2,TGTGCCACCAGTGACCAAACAGGGAACTATGGCTACACCTTC,CATSDQTGNYGYTF
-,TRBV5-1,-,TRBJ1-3,TGCGCCAGCGCCGAGCAGGGATCCTCTGGAAACACCATATATTTT,CASAEQGSSGNTIYF
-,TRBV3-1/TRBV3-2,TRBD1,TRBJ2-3,TGTGCCAGCAGCCAGACAGGGTCTGGCACAGATACGCAGTATTTT,CASSQTGSGTDTQYF
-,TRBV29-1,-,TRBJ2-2,TGCAGCGTCGGGAGTAACTCGAACACCGGGGAGCTGTTTTTT,CSVGSNSNTGELFF
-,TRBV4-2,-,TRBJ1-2,TGTGCCAGCAGCCAAGATAAGGAGGGCGGGGGCTACACCTTC,CASSQDKEGGGYTF
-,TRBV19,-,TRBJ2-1,TGTGCCAGTAAATTGGCGGGGAGATACAATGAGCAGTTCTTC,CASKLAGRYNEQFF
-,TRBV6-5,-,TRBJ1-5,TGTGCCAGCAGTTATAGAGAAAAACAGCCCCAGCATTTT,CASSYREKQPQHF
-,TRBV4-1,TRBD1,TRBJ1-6,TGCGCCAGCAGCCACTTACAGGGGCCGGCTGATAATTCACCCCTCCACTTT,CASSHLQGPADNSPLHF
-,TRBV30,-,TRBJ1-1,TGTGCCTGGAGTTTACTAAAGCTTATGAACACTGAAGCTTTCTTT,CAWSLLKLMNTEAFF
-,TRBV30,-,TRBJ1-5,TGTGCCTGGAGTGTAATACAGGGAGGGCAGCCCCAGCATTTT,CAWSVIQGGQPQHF
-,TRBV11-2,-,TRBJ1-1,TGTGCCAGCAGCTTCCAAAACACTGAAGCTTTCTTT,CASSFQNTEAFF
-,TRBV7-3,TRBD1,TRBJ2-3,TGTGCCAGCAGCTTATTGGTGGGACAGGGCCAAGATACGCAGTATTTT,CASSLLVGQGQDTQYF
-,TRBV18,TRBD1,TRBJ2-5,TGTGCCAGCTCACCAGGGGACAGGTTGGAGACCCAGTACTTC,CASSPGDRLETQYF
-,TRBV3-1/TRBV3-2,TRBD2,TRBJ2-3,TGTGCCAGCAGCCACCCGGGGCTAGCGGGGGGCTCGAGGTGGTCGCAGTATTTT,CASSHPGLAGGSRWSQYF
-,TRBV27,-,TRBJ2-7,TGTGCCAGCAGTTTCGGAGACGAGCAGTACTTC,CASSFGDEQYF
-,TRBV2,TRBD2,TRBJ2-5,TGTGCCAGCAGCCAGCAGCTGGATAGCGGGGGTTCAGAGACCCAGTACTTC,CASSQQLDSGGSETQYF
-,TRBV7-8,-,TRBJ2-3,TGTGCCAGCAGCTTAGCTCTACCGGGATCCACAGATACGCAGTATTTT,CASSLALPGSTDTQYF
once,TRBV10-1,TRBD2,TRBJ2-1,TGCGCCAGCAGTGAGTCACTAGCGGGGTACTACAATGAGCAGTTCTTC,CASSESLAGYYNEQFF
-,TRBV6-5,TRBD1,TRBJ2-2,TGTGCCAGCAGTTCACAGGGGTATAACACCGGGGAGCTGTTTTTT,CASSSQGYNTGELFF
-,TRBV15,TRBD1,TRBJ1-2,TGTGCCACCAGCAGGGGAGACAGGGGGCTTGGGGGCTACACCTTC,CATSRGDRGLGGYTF
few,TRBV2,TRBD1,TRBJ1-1,TGTGCCAGCAGTGAGAACTACAGGGGACCTGAAGCTTTCTTT,CASSENYRGPEAFF
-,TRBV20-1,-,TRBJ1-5,TGCAGTGCTAGTAGGGGGTACGATCAGCCCCAGCATTTT,CSASRGYDQPQHF